Here is one T cell receptor (beta chain) with its context. Its cognate antigen is unknown. The data were taken from a study of CD8+ T cells in alopecia areata. The germline V and J ends were trimmed by 3 bases and 1 base, with 10 bases remaining between them. This CDR3 spans 14 amino acids. Germline CDR1 reads SGDLS; CDR2 reads YYNGEE. Treatment denoted: oral pan-JAK inhibitor, 5-10 mg twice daily. Sorting of CD4+ and CD8+ T cells was performed on PBMCs. Findings of the study overall: Because one nonresponder was included, the link of baseline CD8+ expansion to response is considered uncertain.

RNA was extracted and reverse transcribed into cDNA as the sequencing template. Sequencing was performed with immunoSEQ multiplex PCR; in TCRdb, only in-frame clones are kept and a portion is missing. The table lists about 270,000 clones, about 62% of them singletons. This material consisted of CD4+ T cells sorted from blood, taken around week 54, from a patient treated with tofacitinib. The J gene is TRBJ2-5, the V gene TRBV9; tentative D call: TRBD1 (6 bases). The TCR was taken from a human donor with alopecia areata. CDR3 protein: CASSATGIQETQYF. As DNA, the CDR3 is TGTGCCAGCAGCGCCACAGGGATCCAAGAGACCCAGTACTTC.